This T cell receptor beta chain was obtained from a study of blood T cell repertoires in COVID-19. Study background: Sites across the United States, Italy and Spain contributed samples from acute and convalescent COVID-19.

The CDR3 extends over 14 amino acids. CDR1 is LGHDT and CDR2 is YNNKEL in the germline V gene (reference sequence). Trimming took 2 bases from V and 6 from J; bases not matched to a gene: 5. Sequencing used immunoSEQ multiplex PCR; TCRdb keeps in-frame clones, though not all of them. There are some 46,000 clones in the sample; about four fifths occur only once, and 5.5% to 7.5% lies in the top ten. This TCR came from a woman older than 75 with acute or convalescent COVID-19. The chain joins TRBV3-1 (or the pseudogene TRBV3-2) to TRBJ2-7; 9 bases align to TRBD1. Sequencing input: peripheral blood. The CDR3 coding sequence is TGTGCCAGCAGCCAAAGGACAGGGGCGTTCGAGCAGTACTTC. It specifies CASSQRTGAFEQYF.